Reported below is one TCR beta chain. Its antigen remains unidentified. Data came from immunoSEQ multiplex PCR; TCRdb stores just in-frame clones and leaves some out. The top ten clones hold 0.36% of a sample with around 2.5 million clones, 80% to 95% of them seen once. The V end was cut by 4 bases, the J end by 5 bases, with 9 bases between. The CDR3 totals 13 residues. CDR1 is LNHDA, CDR2 SQIVND, per germline (reference sequence). This sample was included in a study of shared clonotypes between healthy human individuals. Study-wide results and limits: Clonotype sharing among donors likely depends on sequencing depth.

The receptor comes from a man aged 18 to 29 in good health. Some clones in this sample may be carry-over from other donors' samples. Sequenced sample: naive CD4+ T cells from PBMCs. Subset denoted: CD45RA+ positively selected. The chain is built from TRBV19 and TRBJ1-5; D remains ambiguous. CDR3 sequence reads: CASSKAGDQPQHF. Here the CDR3 DNA reads TGTGCCAGTAGTAAGGCCGGAGATCAGCCCCAGCATTTT.